The rows below give T cell receptor beta chains drawn from one sample of a study of CD8 T cells in ankylosing spondylitis. TCRdb fed the 5' RACE reads into MiXCR, producing one record per CDR3 protein. The sample carries more than 400,000 distinct CDR3 sequences, under 5.5% recorded once. Material for sequencing was blood, either unsorted or a sorted T cell fraction (not recorded which). These TCRs come from a male donor with ankylosing spondylitis. CDR3s include the opening cysteine and the closing phenylalanine or tryptophan. The D gene is left open where the match is weak. Only part of the rows carry a size: once, few, many, or a class if the clone is expanded.

d_gene	v_gene	j_gene	abundance	CDR3aa	CDR3nt
.	TRBV28	TRBJ2-2	few	CASSLQPATGELFF	TGTGCCAGCAGTTTACAGCCAGCTACCGGGGAGCTGTTTTTT
.	TRBV14	TRBJ2-1	.	CASSQASGDSRYNEQFF	TGTGCCAGCAGCCAAGCCTCTGGGGACTCCAGGTACAATGAGCAGTTCTTC
TRBD1	TRBV4-1	TRBJ1-2	many	CASSQDRGTGLGYGYTF	TGCGCCAGCAGCCAAGATCGAGGGACAGGCTTGGGGTATGGCTACACCTTC
.	TRBV15	TRBJ2-2	many	CATSRENTGELFF	TGTGCCACCAGCAGAGAGAACACCGGGGAGCTGTTTTTT
.	TRBV18	TRBJ2-2	few	CASSPLAPTANTGELFF	TGTGCCAGCTCACCCCTAGCCCCAACCGCCAACACCGGGGAGCTGTTTTTT
.	TRBV12-3/TRBV12-4	TRBJ2-5	.	CASSLTGAPQETQYF	TGTGCCAGCAGCTTGACAGGCGCTCCCCAAGAGACCCAGTACTTC
.	TRBV3-1	TRBJ1-3	many	CASSPEFGNTIYF	TGTGCCAGCAGCCCAGAGTTTGGAAACACCATATATTTT
.	TRBV29-1	TRBJ1-5	many	CSVSTASNQPQHF	TGCAGCGTTAGTACAGCTAGCAATCAGCCCCAGCATTTT
.	TRBV4-2	TRBJ1-2	many	CASSQDGQGVYTF	TGTGCCAGCAGCCAAGATGGGCAGGGAGTCTACACCTTC
.	TRBV7-9	TRBJ2-7	few	CASSGTSEGGLEQYF	TGTGCCAGCAGCGGCACTAGCGAGGGGGGGCTCGAGCAGTACTTC
.	TRBV10-3	TRBJ2-7	many	CAIQSGPNQYF	TGTGCCATCCAGAGCGGGCCCAACCAGTACTTC
.	TRBV5-1	TRBJ2-1	many	CASSLGAEGNEQFF	TGCGCCAGCAGCTTGGGGGCAGAGGGCAATGAGCAGTTCTTC
.	TRBV5-1	TRBJ1-6	many	CASSIQGDNSPLHF	TGCGCCAGCAGCATACAGGGTGATAATTCACCCCTCCACTTT
TRBD2	TRBV12-3/TRBV12-4	TRBJ2-2	many	CASRRGRDTGELFF	TGTGCCAGCAGGCGCGGGAGGGATACCGGGGAGCTGTTTTTT
.	TRBV7-8	TRBJ2-7	many	CASSLAQGLSSYEQYF	TGTGCCAGCAGCTTAGCGCAGGGGCTTTCATCCTACGAGCAGTACTTC
TRBD1	TRBV28	TRBJ2-7	many	CASSPDRGRQQYF	TGTGCCAGCAGTCCCGACAGGGGAAGGCAGCAGTACTTC
TRBD2	TRBV2	TRBJ2-3	.	CASSEALLAGGPDTQYF	TGTGCCAGCAGTGAAGCGCTACTAGCGGGGGGGCCTGATACGCAGTATTTT
TRBD1	TRBV6-1	TRBJ2-6	many	CASRGLTDRGSSGANVLTF	TGTGCCAGCAGGGGACTGACGGACAGGGGAAGCTCTGGGGCCAACGTCCTGACTTTC
.	TRBV28	TRBJ2-7	few	CASSRTGFEQYF	TGTGCCAGCAGTCGTACGGGGTTCGAGCAGTACTTC
.	TRBV28	TRBJ2-5	many	CASSSIRDGFQETQYF	TGTGCCAGCAGTTCGATCAGGGACGGATTCCAAGAGACCCAGTACTTC
.	TRBV7-2	TRBJ2-1	few	CASSLGAGPSYNEQFF	TGTGCCAGCAGCCTGGGGGCGGGGCCCTCCTACAATGAGCAGTTCTTC
TRBD2	TRBV7-2	TRBJ2-1	.	CASSLASGTSGYNEQFF	TGTGCCAGCAGCTTAGCTTCCGGGACTAGCGGGTACAATGAGCAGTTCTTC
.	TRBV3-1	TRBJ2-7	.	CASSLFDSPTYEQYF	TGTGCCAGCAGCCTATTTGACAGTCCCACCTACGAGCAGTACTTC
.	TRBV27	TRBJ1-5	many	CASSLDRYQPQHF	TGTGCCAGCAGTTTAGACAGATATCAGCCCCAGCATTTT
.	TRBV5-5	TRBJ2-7	many	CASSRIGTRTYEQYF	TGTGCCAGCAGCCGAATCGGGACACGGACCTACGAGCAGTACTTC
TRBD2	TRBV9	TRBJ2-3	many	CASSVGLAAHTDTQYF	TGTGCCAGCAGCGTAGGCCTAGCGGCTCACACAGATACGCAGTATTTT
TRBD1	TRBV20-1	TRBJ2-2	.	CSARDRRTGETGELFF	TGCAGTGCTAGAGATCGTAGGACAGGGGAAACCGGGGAGCTGTTTTTT
.	TRBV20-1	TRBJ2-3	many	CSGDFDTDTQYF	TGCAGTGGGGACTTTGACACAGATACGCAGTATTTT
.	TRBV20-1	TRBJ2-7	many	CSAPSPGPPAYEQYF	TGCAGTGCTCCCAGCCCCGGACCGCCAGCCTACGAGCAGTACTTC
.	TRBV7-2	TRBJ2-5	few	CASSPRGPRVLQETQYF	TGTGCCAGCAGCCCTCGGGGGCCGCGAGTCCTTCAAGAGACCCAGTACTTC
.	TRBV6-2/TRBV6-3	TRBJ1-4	many	CASSHPGGAPEKLFF	TGTGCCAGCAGTCACCCGGGTGGCGCCCCTGAAAAACTGTTTTTT
.	TRBV29-1	TRBJ2-2	many	CSVALDRNTGELFF	TGCAGCGTTGCCTTGGACAGGAACACCGGGGAGCTGTTTTTT
.	TRBV7-2	TRBJ2-1	many	CASSVRQVAEQFF	TGTGCCAGCAGCGTAAGACAGGTTGCCGAGCAGTTCTTC
.	TRBV6-2/TRBV6-3	TRBJ1-1	.	CASSYRSAEAFF	TGTGCCAGCAGTTACCGGTCAGCTGAAGCTTTCTTT
.	TRBV5-6	TRBJ2-5	many	CASSWDRDNQETQYF	TGTGCCAGCAGCTGGGACCGGGACAACCAAGAGACCCAGTACTTC
.	TRBV29-1	TRBJ2-3	many	CSVVTSVGLTDTQYF	TGCAGCGTTGTAACTTCAGTTGGCCTCACAGATACGCAGTATTTT
.	TRBV6-1	TRBJ2-5	many	CASSPPGGRAATQYF	TGTGCCAGCAGTCCCCCGGGTGGGCGAGCGGCGACCCAGTACTTC
TRBD1	TRBV9	TRBJ2-7	many	CASSQTAGGSSYEQYF	TGTGCCAGCAGCCAGACCGCAGGGGGAAGCTCCTACGAGCAGTACTTC
TRBD2	TRBV7-2	TRBJ2-5	many	CASSPAGPQETQYF	TGTGCCAGCAGCCCAGCGGGGCCCCAAGAGACCCAGTACTTC
.	TRBV28	TRBJ2-7	many	CASSHPVRPSYEQYF	TGTGCCAGCAGCCATCCGGTGCGGCCGTCCTACGAGCAGTACTTC
.	TRBV12-3/TRBV12-4	TRBJ1-1	many	CASRPTLMNTEAFF	TGTGCCAGCAGACCGACACTGATGAACACTGAAGCTTTCTTT
.	TRBV27	TRBJ2-3	many	CASSSTGYTDTQYF	TGTGCCAGCAGTTCAACCGGGTATACAGATACGCAGTATTTT
.	TRBV4-1	TRBJ1-3	many	CASSPNPLWGSGNTIYF	TGCGCCAGCAGCCCGAATCCGCTCTGGGGCTCTGGAAACACCATATATTTT
TRBD1	TRBV5-1	TRBJ2-2	many	CASSRRDRGSGELFF	TGCGCCAGCAGCCGCCGGGACAGGGGCTCCGGGGAGCTGTTTTTT
TRBD1	TRBV5-5	TRBJ2-1	.	CASSPWVSAGGSDEQFF	TGTGCCAGCAGCCCCTGGGTTAGCGCAGGGGGCTCGGATGAGCAGTTCTTC
TRBD1	TRBV12-3/TRBV12-4	TRBJ1-6	.	CASSSLDRVRSPLHF	TGTGCCAGCAGTTCATTGGACAGGGTTCGTTCACCCCTCCACTTT
.	TRBV5-1	TRBJ1-1	many	CASSLEGVQGEAFF	TGCGCCAGCAGCTTGGAAGGGGTGCAGGGTGAAGCTTTCTTT
.	TRBV20-1	TRBJ2-3	many	CSAAQGGSTDTQYF	TGCAGTGCTGCCCAGGGGGGCAGCACAGATACGCAGTATTTT
TRBD2	TRBV20-1	TRBJ2-1	.	CCARDWATSGAYNEQFF	TGCTGTGCTAGAGACTGGGCGACTAGCGGAGCTTACAATGAGCAGTTCTTC
TRBD1	TRBV20-1	TRBJ2-3	many	CSARRPGQGGDTQYF	TGCAGTGCTAGGCGTCCGGGACAGGGAGGAGATACGCAGTATTTT
.	TRBV20-1	TRBJ1-3	few	CSASSGDSGNTIYF	TGCAGTGCTAGTTCAGGGGACTCTGGAAACACCATATATTTT